The 11 T cell receptor beta chains below all came from one sample that was sequenced in a study of CD8+ T cells in alopecia areata (dated by TCRdb to between 2017 and 2018). Receptor amplification or capture employed the immunoSEQ multiplex PCR assay. To provide template for TCR sequencing, every sample had RNA extracted and reverse transcribed into cDNA. TCRdb holds this immuneACCESS table with in-frame rearrangements only. Some clones are missing; in checked studies, unresolved V genes explain under half, and the rest has no known cause. The sample records about 190,000 clones, roughly 60% of which are singletons. Of the sample, 1% falls within the top ten clones. The sample's time point, from its label and the paper: 20 to 30 weeks on oral tofacitinib. This sample's treatment or condition label indicates: oral pan-JAK inhibitor, 5-10 mg twice daily. Specimen: CD4+ T cells sorted from blood, collected at week 24, from a patient treated with tofacitinib. Receptor source: a human donor with alopecia areata.

The genes are TRBV4-3 and TRBJ2-7; weak D call: TRBD2 (7 bases). This CDR3 contains 14 residues. Germline CDR1 reads LGHNA; CDR2 reads YSLEER. Trimming shortened V by 4 bases and J by 6 bases, and 16 bases separated the two germline ends. The DNA of the CDR3 is TGCGCCAGCAGCCCCGCCGGGGGGCAGCTCGAGCAGTACTTC. Its translation is CASSPAGGQLEQYF.

The chain employs TRBV11-2 and TRBJ2-1; 7 nucleotides align to TRBD1. CDR1 and CDR2 (germline): SGHAT, FQNNGV. This CDR3 spans 14 amino acids. J gave up 4 bases and V 5 bases, and 5 bases lay outside the gene matches. CDR3 DNA: TGTGCCAGCAGCCCTCCGGGACAGTACAATGAGCAGTTCTTC. This encodes CASSPPGQYNEQFF.

The sample holds one count of this clone. The J gene is TRBJ1-4, the V gene TRBV7-2; D remains unclear. The CDR3 loop spans 13 amino acids. The germline CDR1 and CDR2 sequences are SGHTA and FQGNSA. The ends were cut back, 2 bases at V and 3 bases at J, with 4 bases in the middle. The CDR3 reads CASSLLSNEKLFF. CDR3 sequence (DNA): TGTGCCAGCAGCTTACTCTCTAATGAAAAACTGTTTTTT.

For this clone: This sample includes further DNA sequences coding for the same CDR3. This rearrangement joins TRBV4-1 to TRBJ2-1; D gene ambiguous. The CDR3 is 11 residues long. V was clipped by 2 bases and J by 6 bases, with 2 bases between them. Germline assignment: CDR1 MGHRA and CDR2 YSYEKL. DNA of the CDR3: TGCGCCAGCAGCCAACTCAATGAGCAGTTCTTC. Protein product: CASSQLNEQFF.

V gene TRBV29-1 combines with J gene TRBJ2-1, with 11 bases aligning to TRBD2. CDR3 length: 13 amino acids. Per the germline V gene, CDR1 is SQVTM and CDR2 is ANQGSEA. With V trimmed by 4 bases and J by 9 bases, 5 bases remained unmatched. DNA of the CDR3: TGCAGCGTTGGACTAGCGGGGCGCGGTGAGCAGTTCTTC. As protein: CSVGLAGRGEQFF.

The rearrangement links TRBV4-3 to TRBJ2-3; 15 bases fit TRBD2. Germline V lookup: CDR1 LGHNA, CDR2 YSLEER. The CDR3 sequence is 17 residues long. Unmatched junction bases numbered 9, after V lost 0 bases and J lost 11 bases. The CDR3 reads CASSQDGTSGGLALQYF. The CDR3 region has the DNA TGCGCCAGCAGCCAAGATGGGACTAGCGGGGGGCTGGCCCTGCAGTATTTT.

This clone was seen repeatedly, ten times or more. V and J are TRBV7-2 and TRBJ1-5; D not certain. Trimming took off 1 base at V and 4 bases at J, with 5 bases between the two ends. The CDR3 is 13 residues long. The germline CDR1 and CDR2 sequences are SGHTA and FQGNSA. The chain's CDR3 is CASSLVQNQPQHF. The CDR3 DNA is TGTGCCAGCAGCTTAGTACAGAATCAGCCCCAGCATTTT.

The rearrangement uses TRBV7-9 and TRBJ2-3; D is undetermined. V gave up 1 base and J gave up 2 bases, with 7 bases separating them. CDR3 length: 14 amino acids. Looked up from germline, CDR1 is SEHNR and CDR2 is FQNEAQ (reference sequence). The CDR3 DNA sequence: TGTGCCAGCAGCTTAGGTCTACCCACAGATACGCAGTATTTT. It is translated as CASSLGLPTDTQYF.

In this sample, this clone turned up a few times. The V call is TRBV11-2, the J call TRBJ2-2; a possible D gene is TRBD2 (5 bases). The V end was cut by 5 bases, the J end by 4 bases, with 14 bases between. CDR1 SGHAT and CDR2 FQNNGV come from the germline V gene. This CDR3 comprises 15 residues. CDR3 in amino acids: CASSQTRVSTGELFF. The CDR3 coding sequence is TGTGCCAGCAGCCAAACTAGAGTATCCACCGGGGAGCTGTTTTTT.

In its sample, this clone was seen a few times. This sequence joins TRBV27 and TRBJ1-2, with TRBD1 matching over 10 bases. Germline assignment: CDR1 MNHEY and CDR2 SMNVEV (reference sequence). The CDR3 contains 11 residues. V shed 8 bases, J shed 8 bases, and the junction held 2 bases outside the gene matches. For the CDR3, the DNA is TGTGCCAGCGGACAGGGGGTCGGCTACACCTTC. Translating gives CASGQGVGYTF.

In regard to this clone: Within the sample, other DNA sequences also encode this same CDR3. This sequence joins TRBV29-1 and TRBJ1-1; D call uncertain. CDR3 length: 13 residues. Germline V gives CDR1 SQVTM, CDR2 ANQGSEA. V was shortened by 1 base and J by 0 bases, with 6 bases between the two germline ends. CDR3 sequence (DNA): TGCAGCGTTGAAGCCGGGTTGAACACTGAAGCTTTCTTT. It translates to CSVEAGLNTEAFF.